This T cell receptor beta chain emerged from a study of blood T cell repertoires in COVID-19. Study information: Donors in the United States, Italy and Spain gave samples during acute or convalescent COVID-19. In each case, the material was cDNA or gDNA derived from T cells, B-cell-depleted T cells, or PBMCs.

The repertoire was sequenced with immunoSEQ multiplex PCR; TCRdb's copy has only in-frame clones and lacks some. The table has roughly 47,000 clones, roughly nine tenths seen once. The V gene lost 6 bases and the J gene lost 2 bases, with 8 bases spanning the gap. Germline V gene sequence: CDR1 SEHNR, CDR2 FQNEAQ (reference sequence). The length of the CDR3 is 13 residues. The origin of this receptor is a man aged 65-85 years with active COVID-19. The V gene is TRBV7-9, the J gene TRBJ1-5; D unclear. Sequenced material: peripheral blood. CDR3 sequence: CASSETGNQPQHF. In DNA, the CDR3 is TGTGCCAGCAGTGAAACGGGCAATCAGCCCCAGCATTTT.